The clone carrying this TCR beta chain was counted many times. The group of healthy controls was made up of people who were blood bank volunteers in Maryland, USA. The authors obtained over 160 million TCR-beta sequences from 15-18 subjects per sequencing run. TCRdb reprocessed the 5' RACE reads with MiXCR, giving one entry per CDR3 protein. The sample has about 39,000 distinct CDR3 sequences; 7% to 8.5% are singletons. This CDR3 comprises 15 residues. Germline-derived CDR1 and CDR2 are MNHEY and SVGAGI. With 6 bases removed from V and 2 bases from J, the gap between germline ends came to 15 bases. The data were taken from a study of neurological immune-mediated disorders.

The source material was CD4+ T cells from blood. This sequence was found in a man in his fifties or sixties in good health. This sequence joins TRBV6-5 and TRBJ2-3, with a tentative D call TRBD1 (6 bases). CDR3 sequence: CASSHRNRATDTQYF. DNA of the CDR3: TGTGCCAGCAGCCACCGGAACAGGGCCACAGATACGCAGTATTTT.